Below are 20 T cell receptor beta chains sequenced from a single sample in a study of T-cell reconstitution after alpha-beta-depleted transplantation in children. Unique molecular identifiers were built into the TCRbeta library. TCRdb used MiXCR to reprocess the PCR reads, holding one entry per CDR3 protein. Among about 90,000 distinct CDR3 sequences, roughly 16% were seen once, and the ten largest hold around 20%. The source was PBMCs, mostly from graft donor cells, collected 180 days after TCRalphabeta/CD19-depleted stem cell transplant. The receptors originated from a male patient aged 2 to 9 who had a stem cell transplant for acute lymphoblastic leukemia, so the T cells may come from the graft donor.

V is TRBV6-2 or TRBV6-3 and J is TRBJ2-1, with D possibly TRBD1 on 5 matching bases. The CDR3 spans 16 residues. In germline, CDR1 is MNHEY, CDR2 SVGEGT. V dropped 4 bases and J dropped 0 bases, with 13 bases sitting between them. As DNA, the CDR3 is TGTGCCAGCAGTTCCGGACAAACGAGCTCCTACAATGAGCAGTTCTTC. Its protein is CASSSGQTSSYNEQFF.

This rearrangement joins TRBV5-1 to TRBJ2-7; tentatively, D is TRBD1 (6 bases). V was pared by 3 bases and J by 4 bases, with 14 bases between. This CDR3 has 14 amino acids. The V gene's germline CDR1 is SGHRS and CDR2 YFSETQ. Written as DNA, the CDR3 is TGCGCCAGCAGCTGGATATGCAGGGGATACGAGCAGTACTTC. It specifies CASSWICRGYEQYF. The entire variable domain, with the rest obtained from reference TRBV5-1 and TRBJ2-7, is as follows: KAGVTQTPRYLIKTRGQQVTLSCSPISGHRSVSWYQQTPGQGLQFLFEYFSETQRNKGNFPGRFSGRQFSNSRSEMNVSTLELGDSALYLCASSWICRGYEQYFGPGTRLTVT.

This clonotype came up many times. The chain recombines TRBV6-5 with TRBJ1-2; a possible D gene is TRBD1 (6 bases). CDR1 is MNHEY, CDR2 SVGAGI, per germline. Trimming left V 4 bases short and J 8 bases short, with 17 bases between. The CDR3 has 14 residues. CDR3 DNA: TGTGCCAGCAGTTTCAAACAGGGTTTGGGCGGCTACACCTTC. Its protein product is CASSFKQGLGGYTF.

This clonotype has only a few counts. The CDR3 spells CATSDLHLGELFF. CDR3 nucleotide sequence: TGTGCCACCAGTGATTTGCATCTCGGGGAGCTGTTTTTT. J is TRBJ2-2 and V is TRBV24-1; D unresolved. Germline lookup yields CDR1 KGHDR and CDR2 SFDVKD. CDR3 size: 13 residues. Trimming pared 0 bases from V and 7 bases from J, leaving 5 bases between.

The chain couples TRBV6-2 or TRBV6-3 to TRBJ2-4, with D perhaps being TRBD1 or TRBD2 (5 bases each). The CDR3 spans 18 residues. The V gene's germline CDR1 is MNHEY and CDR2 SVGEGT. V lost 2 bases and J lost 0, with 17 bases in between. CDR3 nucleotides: TGTGCCAGCAGTTACGGGGGAGCCCCCCTTTTAGCCAAAAACATTCAGTACTTC. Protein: CASSYGGAPLLAKNIQYF.

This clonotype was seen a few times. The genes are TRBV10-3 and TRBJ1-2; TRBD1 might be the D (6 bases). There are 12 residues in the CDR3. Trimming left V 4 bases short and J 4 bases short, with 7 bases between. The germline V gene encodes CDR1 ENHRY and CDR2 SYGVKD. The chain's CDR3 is CAISGTAYGYTF. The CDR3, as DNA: TGTGCCATCAGTGGGACAGCCTATGGCTACACCTTC.

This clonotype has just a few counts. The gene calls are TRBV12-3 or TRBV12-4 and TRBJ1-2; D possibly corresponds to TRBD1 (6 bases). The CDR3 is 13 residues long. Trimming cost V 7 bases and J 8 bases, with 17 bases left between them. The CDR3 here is CASTQGLLVGYTF. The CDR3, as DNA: TGTGCCAGCACACAGGGCCTATTAGTAGGCTACACCTTC.

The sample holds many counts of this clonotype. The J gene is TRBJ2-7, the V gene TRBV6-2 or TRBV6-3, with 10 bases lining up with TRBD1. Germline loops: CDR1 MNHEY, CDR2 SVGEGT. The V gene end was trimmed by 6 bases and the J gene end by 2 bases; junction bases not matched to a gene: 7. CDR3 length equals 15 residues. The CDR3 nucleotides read TGTGCCAGCAGACGGGCGACAGGGGGCGCCTACGAGCAGTACTTC. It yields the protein CASRRATGGAYEQYF.

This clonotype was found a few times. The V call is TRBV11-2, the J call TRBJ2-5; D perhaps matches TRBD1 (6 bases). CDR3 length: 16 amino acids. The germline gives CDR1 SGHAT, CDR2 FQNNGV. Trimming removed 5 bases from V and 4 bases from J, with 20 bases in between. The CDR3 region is CASSLGPQGRRETQYF. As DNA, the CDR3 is TGTGCCAGCAGCCTAGGGCCACAGGGAAGGAGAGAGACCCAGTACTTC.

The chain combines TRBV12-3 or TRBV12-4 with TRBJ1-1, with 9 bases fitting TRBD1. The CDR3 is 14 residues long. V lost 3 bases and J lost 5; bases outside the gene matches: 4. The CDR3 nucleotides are TGTGCCAGCAGTTTTAACAGGGGGCTTACTGAAGCTTTCTTT. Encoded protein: CASSFNRGLTEAFF.

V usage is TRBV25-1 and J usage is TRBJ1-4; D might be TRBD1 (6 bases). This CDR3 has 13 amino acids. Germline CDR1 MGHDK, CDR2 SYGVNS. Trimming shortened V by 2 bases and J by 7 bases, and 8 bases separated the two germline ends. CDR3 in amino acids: CASSETGSEKLFF. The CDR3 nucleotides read TGTGCCAGCAGTGAAACAGGGTCTGAAAAACTGTTTTTT.

CDR3 nucleotides: TGTGCCAGCAGCTTAGGCCGGGACAGGGGCATATACGAGCAGTACTTC. It yields the protein CASSLGRDRGIYEQYF. The chain links TRBV7-2 to TRBJ2-7, with TRBD1 identical over 10 bases. This CDR3 has 16 amino acids. Germline V lookup: CDR1 SGHTA, CDR2 FQGNSA. Trimming at V came to 1 base and at J to 4 bases, leaving 7 bases not matched to a gene.

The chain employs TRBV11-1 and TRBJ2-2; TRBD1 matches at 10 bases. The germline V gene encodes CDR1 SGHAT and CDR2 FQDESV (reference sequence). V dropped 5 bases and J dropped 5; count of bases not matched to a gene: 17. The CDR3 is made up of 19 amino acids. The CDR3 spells CASSALRQGAPSWTGELFF. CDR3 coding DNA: TGTGCCAGCAGCGCCCTTAGACAGGGGGCCCCGTCCTGGACCGGGGAGCTGTTTTTT. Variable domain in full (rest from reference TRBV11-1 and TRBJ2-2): EAEVAQSPRYKITEKSQAVAFWCDPISGHATLYWYRQILGQGPELLVQFQDESVVDDSQLPKDRFSAERLKGVDSTLKIQPAELGDSAMYLCASSALRQGAPSWTGELFFGEGSRLTVL.

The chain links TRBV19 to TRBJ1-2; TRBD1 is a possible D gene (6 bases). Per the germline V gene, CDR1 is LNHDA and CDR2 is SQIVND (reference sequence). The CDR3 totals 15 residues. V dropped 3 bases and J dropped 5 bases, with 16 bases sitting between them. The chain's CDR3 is CASSISTGFGYGYTF. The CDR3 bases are TGTGCCAGTAGTATTTCGACAGGTTTTGGGTATGGCTACACCTTC.

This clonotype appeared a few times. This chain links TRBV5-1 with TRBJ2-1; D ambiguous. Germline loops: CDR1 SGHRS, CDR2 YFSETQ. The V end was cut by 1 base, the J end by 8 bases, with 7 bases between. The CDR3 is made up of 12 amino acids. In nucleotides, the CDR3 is TGCGCCAGCAGCTTGCTGGGCGATGAGCAGTTCTTC. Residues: CASSLLGDEQFF.

CDR3 nucleotides: TGTGCCAGCAGCGTAGCGTCAGCGGGCACAGATACGCAGTATTTT. Residues: CASSVASAGTDTQYF. The rearrangement uses TRBV9 and TRBJ2-3; TRBD2 might be the D (5 bases). The V end lost 0 bases, the J end lost 1 base, and 9 bases lay between the germline ends. This CDR3 contains 15 residues. CDR1 SGDLS and CDR2 YYNGEE come from the germline V gene.

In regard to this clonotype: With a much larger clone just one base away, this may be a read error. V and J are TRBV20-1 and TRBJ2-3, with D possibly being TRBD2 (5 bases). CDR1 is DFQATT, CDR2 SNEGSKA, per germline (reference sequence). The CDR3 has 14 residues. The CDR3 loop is CSASGGFSTDTPYF. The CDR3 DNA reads TGCAGTGCTAGCGGAGGTTTTAGCACAGATACGCCGTATTTT.

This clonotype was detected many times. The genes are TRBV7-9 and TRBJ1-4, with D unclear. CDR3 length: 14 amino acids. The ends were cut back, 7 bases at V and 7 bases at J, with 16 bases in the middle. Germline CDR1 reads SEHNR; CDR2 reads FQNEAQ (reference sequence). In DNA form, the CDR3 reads TGTGCCAGCACCCTTATCGGCGCGGGTGAAAAACTGTTTTTT. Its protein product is CASTLIGAGEKLFF.

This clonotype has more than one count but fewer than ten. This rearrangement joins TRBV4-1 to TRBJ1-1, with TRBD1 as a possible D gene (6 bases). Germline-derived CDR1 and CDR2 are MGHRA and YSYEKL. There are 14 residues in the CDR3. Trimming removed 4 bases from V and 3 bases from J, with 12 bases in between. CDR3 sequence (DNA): TGCGCCAGCAGCCCCTACAAGGGGGACACTGAAGCTTTCTTT. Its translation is CASSPYKGDTEAFF.

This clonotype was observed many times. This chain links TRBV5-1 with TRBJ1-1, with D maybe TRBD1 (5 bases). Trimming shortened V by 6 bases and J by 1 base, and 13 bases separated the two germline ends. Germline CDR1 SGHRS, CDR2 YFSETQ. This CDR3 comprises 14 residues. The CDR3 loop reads CASTTGGQNTEAFF. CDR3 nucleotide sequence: TGCGCCAGCACCACCGGCGGACAGAACACTGAAGCTTTCTTT.